The 6 T cell receptor beta chains reported below all come from one sample, sequenced in a study of cytomegalovirus exposure and HLA in healthy donors. Primers for the PCR totalled 60 Vbeta and 13 Jbeta. The data were produced by immunoSEQ multiplex PCR, yet TCRdb's version contains in-frame clones alone and is incomplete. The sample lists 210,000 or so clones; 80% to 90% were seen once. Sequences were obtained from PBMCs. These receptor sequences come from a woman in her late teens or twenties in good health and CMV-seronegative.

The chain recombines TRBV11-2 with TRBJ1-1, with D tentatively TRBD1 (6 bases). Germline V gives CDR1 SGHAT, CDR2 FQNNGV. The CDR3 extends over 18 amino acids. Trimming took off 3 bases at V and 2 bases at J, with 22 bases between the two ends. The CDR3 nucleotides are TGTGCCAGCAGCTTTCCCCCGGTGACAGGAGGCCATAACACTGAAGCTTTCTTT. As protein: CASSFPPVTGGHNTEAFF.

The chain uses TRBV29-1 and TRBJ2-3; D unclear. There are 11 residues in the CDR3. Germline assignment: CDR1 SQVTM and CDR2 ANQGSEA. The ends were cut back, 3 bases at V and 8 bases at J, with 9 bases in the middle. As DNA, the CDR3 is TGCAGCGTTGATTCGTCAGGTACGCAGTATTTT. Amino acid sequence: CSVDSSGTQYF.

This sequence joins TRBV18 and TRBJ2-5, with D perhaps matching TRBD1 (6 bases). Germline V gene sequence: CDR1 KGHSH, CDR2 LQKENI. V shed 1 base and J shed 5 bases, with 14 bases lying between them. CDR3 length: 15 residues. The CDR3, as DNA: TGTGCCAGCTCACCACTGCCCCCTGGACAGGAGACCCAGTACTTC. This codes for CASSPLPPGQETQYF.

This chain links TRBV25-1 with TRBJ1-2, with D unclear. CDR3 length: 12 residues. Per the germline V gene, CDR1 is MGHDK and CDR2 is SYGVNS. Deletions cut 4 bases from V and 7 bases from J, with 10 bases between. CDR3 sequence (DNA): TGTGCCAGCAGTGGGGAGGCCACTGGCTACACCTTC. This gives the protein CASSGEATGYTF.

V and J are TRBV19 and TRBJ1-2, with 9 bases identical to TRBD1. This CDR3 spans 14 amino acids. In germline, CDR1 is LNHDA, CDR2 SQIVND (reference sequence). V dropped 4 bases and J dropped 6; count of bases not matched to a gene: 6. The CDR3 here is CASSRLGQGNGYTF. The CDR3 nucleotides read TGTGCCAGTAGTAGATTGGGACAGGGAAATGGCTACACCTTC.

The chain recombines TRBV7-2 with TRBJ2-4; 10 bases are shared with TRBD1. The CDR3 totals 19 residues. The germline CDR1 and CDR2 sequences are SGHTA and FQGNSA. The ends lost 4 bases at V and 8 bases at J; junction bases unmatched: 20. The CDR3 loop is CASSSWDRGRRELRDIQYF. The CDR3 coding sequence is TGTGCCAGCAGCTCATGGGACAGGGGACGTCGAGAATTGAGAGACATTCAGTACTTC.